The 21 T cell receptor beta chains given below trace back to one sample, sequenced in a study of OX40 agonist ivuxolimab in advanced cancers. Assay used: immunoSEQ multiplex PCR; TCRdb lists only in-frame clones, some missing. The sample holds fewer than 55,000 clones; approximately 87% are singletons and the top ten take approximately 10%. Sequenced here: CD4+ or CD8+ T cells sorted from blood, sampled in a trial of the OX40 agonist ivuxolimab. The receptors come from an adult with an advanced solid tumor such as melanoma, head and neck, liver or kidney cancer.

The chain joins TRBV7-6 to TRBJ1-5; no firm D call. The germline gives CDR1 SGHVS, CDR2 FNYEAQ. The CDR3 spans 13 residues. Trimming left V 5 bases short and J 9 bases short, with 14 bases between. The CDR3 loop is CASSGTGNRPQHF. The CDR3 nucleotides are TGTGCCAGCAGCGGCACCGGCAACAGGCCCCAGCATTTT.

This sequence joins TRBV14 and TRBJ1-2, with D possibly being TRBD1 (5 bases). Looked up from germline, CDR1 is SGHDN and CDR2 is FVKESK. This CDR3 spans 13 amino acids. V was shortened by 0 bases and J by 8 bases, with 10 bases between the two germline ends. CDR3 sequence (DNA): TGTGCCAGCAGCCAAGATCCGGGACGGGGCTACACCTTC. Its protein is CASSQDPGRGYTF.

The genes are TRBV27 and TRBJ2-3, with D unclear. The CDR3 covers 15 residues. V dropped 7 bases and J dropped 2 bases, with 16 bases sitting between them. Germline CDR1 MNHEY, CDR2 SMNVEV (reference sequence). This chain's CDR3 is CASTTLGPNTDTQYF. DNA for the CDR3: TGTGCCAGCACCACCTTAGGCCCCAACACAGATACGCAGTATTTT.

The chain carries TRBV11-2 and TRBJ2-1, with D perhaps matching TRBD2 (6 bases). The CDR3 has 15 residues. Trimming removed 2 bases from V and 1 base from J, with 9 bases in between. Germline V CDR1 and CDR2: SGHAT, FQNNGV. Written as DNA, the CDR3 is TGTGCCAGCAGCTTAACGGGGGTTTCCTACAATGAGCAGTTCTTC. Amino acids: CASSLTGVSYNEQFF.

The chain joins TRBV6-5 to TRBJ2-1, with D perhaps matching TRBD2 (6 bases). V was pared by 0 bases and J by 7 bases, with 16 bases between. Germline V gene data show CDR1 as MNHEY and CDR2 as SVGAGI. The CDR3 has 16 residues. This chain's CDR3 is CASSYSVPGSHNEQFF. CDR3 coding DNA: TGTGCCAGCAGTTACTCGGTCCCCGGGAGTCATAATGAGCAGTTCTTC.

The V call is TRBV7-2, the J call TRBJ1-4; D perhaps matches TRBD1 (5 bases). Germline loops: CDR1 SGHTA, CDR2 FQGNSA. The CDR3 covers 17 residues. V gave up 0 bases and J gave up 6 bases, with 17 bases separating them. The CDR3 loop is CASSLASLGRGDEKLFF. In DNA, the CDR3 is TGTGCCAGCAGCTTAGCTTCTTTGGGGAGGGGAGATGAAAAACTGTTTTTT.

In its sample, this clone was seen once. The chain uses TRBV29-1 and TRBJ2-1; TRBD2 matches at 8 bases. V was pared by 4 bases and J by 2 bases, with 1 base of the junction left unmatched. Germline CDR1 SQVTM, CDR2 ANQGSEA. This CDR3 region has 13 residues. The CDR3 sequence is CSVAREAYNEQFF. Written as DNA, the CDR3 is TGCAGCGTTGCGCGGGAGGCCTACAATGAGCAGTTCTTC.

The chain links TRBV5-1 to TRBJ2-6; no definite D call. The CDR3 length is 13 residues. Germline lookup yields CDR1 SGHRS and CDR2 YFSETQ. V was clipped by 2 bases and J by 0 bases, with 0 bases between them. The CDR3: CASSFSGANVLTF. The CDR3 DNA reads TGCGCCAGCAGCTTCTCTGGGGCCAACGTCCTGACTTTC.

The J gene is TRBJ1-5, the V gene TRBV19; D is unresolved. Germline CDR1 is LNHDA and CDR2 is SQIVND (reference sequence). This CDR3 region has 13 residues. V lost 1 base and J 7 bases, leaving 8 bases between the germline ends. CDR3: CASSIGRTQPQHF. CDR3 sequence (DNA): TGTGCCAGTAGTATAGGCAGAACCCAGCCCCAGCATTTT.

The V call is TRBV2, the J call TRBJ1-5; tentatively, D is TRBD1 (6 bases). This CDR3 has 18 amino acids. Germline V lookup: CDR1 SNHLY, CDR2 FYNNEI. The V and J ends lost 4 bases and 2 bases respectively, with 21 bases between them. CDR3 protein: CASSGRGWGWGRNQPQHF. The CDR3 region has the DNA TGTGCCAGCAGTGGTCGGGGGTGGGGCTGGGGGCGCAATCAGCCCCAGCATTTT.

The chain joins TRBV19 to TRBJ1-1; D is uncertain. Germline-derived CDR1 and CDR2 are LNHDA and SQIVND (reference sequence). This CDR3 contains 10 residues. V was shortened by 8 bases and J by 11 bases, with 12 bases between the two germline ends. CDR3 bases: TGTGCCAGTTTTTTTGGGTCGGCTTTCTTT. Translated: CASFFGSAFF.

V and J are TRBV2 and TRBJ2-1, with 8 bases aligning to TRBD2. Germline CDR1 SNHLY, CDR2 FYNNEI. J lost 5 bases, V lost 3 bases, and 9 bases had no gene match. The CDR3 has 16 residues. In nucleotides, the CDR3 is TGTGCCAGCAGTGATTTTGCGGGGGGCGTGAACAATGAGCAGTTCTTC. Translated, it gives CASSDFAGGVNNEQFF.

The chain combines TRBV27 with TRBJ2-1, with D perhaps matching TRBD2 (6 bases). V was pared by 2 bases and J by 4 bases, with 12 bases between. The germline CDR1 and CDR2 sequences are MNHEY and SMNVEV (reference sequence). CDR3 length: 15 residues. The CDR3 reads CASSLIGDSYNEQFF. In DNA, the CDR3 is TGTGCCAGCAGTTTAATCGGGGACTCTTACAATGAGCAGTTCTTC.

The V and J genes are TRBV5-1 and TRBJ2-7, with 8 bases identical to TRBD2. V dropped 3 bases and J dropped 4; count of bases not matched to a gene: 12. CDR1 and CDR2 from the germline V gene are SGHRS and YFSETQ. There are 16 residues in the CDR3. This chain's CDR3 is CASSSSRAGAAYEQYF. The CDR3 DNA sequence: TGCGCCAGCAGCTCGAGCCGAGCGGGAGCGGCTTACGAGCAGTACTTC.

This chain connects TRBV19 to TRBJ2-7; the match to TRBD1 covers 9 bases. CDR1 is LNHDA, CDR2 SQIVND, per germline (reference sequence). The CDR3 consists of 14 residues. Trimming took 3 bases from V and 4 from J; bases not matched to a gene: 4. In nucleotides, the CDR3 is TGTGCCAGTAGTATGACAGGGGGACCGTACGAGCAGTACTTC. Translating it yields CASSMTGGPYEQYF.

V and J are TRBV6-5 and TRBJ2-7, with D unclear. V lost 0 bases, J lost 1 base, and 10 bases lay in between. Germline V gives CDR1 MNHEY, CDR2 SVGAGI. CDR3 length: 15 residues. CDR3 nucleotide sequence: TGTGCCAGCAGTTACTCAAGACACAAATCCTACGAGCAGTACTTC. It is translated as CASSYSRHKSYEQYF.

This chain connects TRBV7-9 to TRBJ2-1; 8 bases map to TRBD2. Per the germline V gene, CDR1 is SEHNR and CDR2 is FQNEAQ (reference sequence). V shed 1 base and J 0 bases; nucleotides not matched to a gene: 5. The CDR3 is 17 residues long. Here the CDR3 reads CASSLGTSGSSYNEQFF. In DNA form, the CDR3 reads TGTGCCAGCAGCTTAGGAACTAGCGGAAGCTCCTACAATGAGCAGTTCTTC.

This clone appeared a few times. This chain connects TRBV19 to TRBJ1-1; tentatively, D is TRBD1 (5 bases). The germline V gene has CDR1 LNHDA and CDR2 SQIVND (reference sequence). The CDR3 has 13 amino acids. The ends were cut back, 2 bases at V and 7 bases at J, with 11 bases in the middle. This CDR3 reads CASSITGGGEAFF. The CDR3 nucleotides read TGTGCCAGTAGTATAACCGGGGGAGGTGAAGCTTTCTTT.

The chain carries TRBV4-3 and TRBJ2-5; the match to TRBD1 covers 7 bases. This CDR3 contains 14 residues. Germline-derived CDR1 and CDR2 are LGHNA and YSLEER. The V segment lost 1 base and the J segment 5 bases; nucleotides outside the gene matches: 4. The chain's CDR3 is CASSQGTGGETQYF. The CDR3, as DNA: TGCGCCAGCAGCCAAGGGACAGGCGGGGAGACCCAGTACTTC.

This chain links TRBV6-5 with TRBJ1-3; 7 nucleotides agree with TRBD1. The CDR3 totals 12 residues. Germline lookup yields CDR1 MNHEY and CDR2 SVGAGI. The V segment lost 9 bases and the J segment 4 bases; nucleotides outside the gene matches: 3. CDR3 amino acids: CASLGQGNTIYF. The CDR3 DNA reads as TGTGCCAGTTTGGGACAGGGAAACACCATATATTTT.

In nucleotides, the CDR3 is TGTGCCAGCAGTACAGGGGAAGCAGATACGCAGTATTTT. It codes for CASSTGEADTQYF. The rearrangement links TRBV6-4 to TRBJ2-3; 7 positions agree with TRBD1. Germline CDR1 reads MRHNA; CDR2 reads SNTAGT. The V and J ends lost 5 bases and 4 bases, in that order; junction bases with no gene match: 3. This CDR3 region has 13 residues.